The 16 T cell receptor beta chains below come from one sample, sequenced in a study of blood T cell repertoires in COVID-19. Assay: immunoSEQ multiplex PCR; the TCRdb copy retains only in-frame clones and omits some. The sample has a few hundred thousand clones, 91% seen once; the top ten hold 1.2%. Input material: PBMCs or T cells enriched from blood (not recorded which). The receptors derive from a human donor in a cohort exposed to, infected with or recovered from COVID-19 (not recorded which). The donor label of this sample is uncertain.

The chain employs TRBV18 and TRBJ2-1; 8 nucleotides match TRBD2. The CDR3 loop spans 15 amino acids. Germline assignment: CDR1 KGHSH and CDR2 LQKENI. Germline trimming cut 6 bases from V and 5 bases from J; bases unmatched to any gene: 9. The CDR3 sequence is CASSTPYGGDNEQFF. CDR3 DNA: TGTGCCAGCTCCACGCCCTACGGGGGGGACAATGAGCAGTTCTTC.

This chain connects TRBV5-5 to TRBJ1-2, with 10 bases fitting TRBD1. Germline V gene sequence: CDR1 SGHKS, CDR2 YYEKEE (reference sequence). Germline trimming cut 3 bases from V and 6 bases from J; bases unmatched to any gene: 2. This CDR3 spans 13 amino acids. The DNA of the CDR3 is TGTGCCAGCAGCTCCGGGACAGGGGATGGCTACACCTTC. Protein product: CASSSGTGDGYTF.

The chain couples TRBV6-5 to TRBJ2-7, with a weak D call TRBD1 (6 bases). The CDR3 is made up of 11 amino acids. The V end was cut by 7 bases, the J end by 3 bases, with 7 bases between. From germline, CDR1 is MNHEY and CDR2 SVGAGI. For the CDR3, the DNA is TGTGCCAGCACACAGGGCTACGAGCAGTACTTC. It encodes CASTQGYEQYF.

This sequence joins TRBV5-1 and TRBJ2-2, with D unresolved. Trimming left V 1 base short and J 1 base short, with 17 bases between. The CDR3 covers 18 residues. From germline, CDR1 is SGHRS and CDR2 YFSETQ. The CDR3 nucleotides are TGCGCCAGCAGCTTGAATGGGTTCGACACCCAGAACACCGGGGAGCTGTTTTTT. Translating gives CASSLNGFDTQNTGELFF.

The rearrangement joins TRBV14 to TRBJ2-2; 7 nucleotides line up with TRBD1. The junction had 12 bases not matched to a gene; V was cut back by 3 bases and J by 2 bases. Germline-derived CDR1 and CDR2 are SGHDN and FVKESK. This CDR3 is 18 amino acids long. CDR3 nucleotide sequence: TGTGCCAGCAGCCAGGGATTCCGACAGGGTGGAAACACCGGGGAGCTGTTTTTT. This gives the protein CASSQGFRQGGNTGELFF.

This clone was counted a few times. CDR3 region: CAWVSHTTEAFF. For the CDR3, the DNA is TGTGCCTGGGTAAGCCATACCACTGAAGCTTTCTTT. This chain joins TRBV30 and TRBJ1-1; D is ambiguous. Trimming took off 5 bases at V and 4 bases at J, with 11 bases between the two ends. Germline V lookup: CDR1 GTSNPN, CDR2 SVGIG (reference sequence). This CDR3 contains 12 residues. Full variable domain (remainder filled in from reference TRBV30 and TRBJ1-1): SQTIHQWPATLVQPVGSPLSLECTVEGTSNPNLYWYRQAAGRGLQLLFYSVGIGQISSEVPQNLSASRPQDRQFILSSKKLLLSDSGFYLCAWVSHTTEAFFGQGTRLTVV.

The gene calls are TRBV5-4 and TRBJ1-6; D is uncertain. CDR1 and CDR2 from the germline V gene are SGHNT and YYREEE (reference sequence). Trimming stripped 3 bases from V and 0 bases from J, with 16 bases between. CDR3 size: 18 residues. This CDR3 is CASSYYSGTLSYNSPLHF. CDR3 nucleotide sequence: TGTGCCAGCAGCTATTACAGCGGTACCCTCTCCTATAATTCACCCCTCCACTTT.

V and J are TRBV7-3 and TRBJ2-2; 8 bases are a match to TRBD1. Germline CDR1 SGHTA, CDR2 FQGTGA. V shed 2 bases and J 7 bases; nucleotides not matched to a gene: 3. CDR3 length: 14 residues. This CDR3 is CASSLQGARGELFF. CDR3 sequence (DNA): TGTGCCAGCAGCTTACAGGGGGCGCGCGGGGAGCTGTTTTTT.

The genes are TRBV2 and TRBJ1-1; tentative D call: TRBD1 (6 bases). Germline values: CDR1 SNHLY, CDR2 FYNNEI. This CDR3 region has 13 residues. With 6 bases removed from V and 1 base from J, the gap between germline ends came to 9 bases. This chain's CDR3 is CASRRGRNTEAFF. The CDR3 bases are TGTGCCAGCAGAAGGGGGAGGAACACTGAAGCTTTCTTT. Based on the CDR3 plus reference TRBV2 and TRBJ1-1, the full variable domain is EPEVTQTPSHQVTQMGQEVILRCVPISNHLYFYWYRQILGQKVEFLVSFYNNEISEKSEIFDDQFSVERPDGSNFTLKIRSTKLEDSAMYFCASRRGRNTEAFFGQGTRLTVV.

This clone came up a few times. The V call is TRBV5-1, the J call TRBJ2-1; possibly TRBD2 for D (5 bases). CDR1 and CDR2 (germline): SGHRS, YFSETQ. V lost 0 bases, J lost 8 bases, and 21 bases lay in between. The CDR3 covers 17 residues. The CDR3 DNA sequence: TGCGCCAGCAGCTTGGATCGGGCAAAGCGTCCGCGGGATGAGCAGTTCTTC. This sequence encodes CASSLDRAKRPRDEQFF. Based on the CDR3 plus reference TRBV5-1 and TRBJ2-1, the full variable domain is KAGVTQTPRYLIKTRGQQVTLSCSPISGHRSVSWYQQTPGQGLQFLFEYFSETQRNKGNFPGRFSGRQFSNSRSEMNVSTLELGDSALYLCASSLDRAKRPRDEQFFGPGTRLTVL.

The chain joins TRBV25-1 to TRBJ1-1, with 8 bases aligning to TRBD1. The CDR3 is 13 amino acids. CDR1 and CDR2 from the germline V gene are MGHDK and SYGVNS. The V segment lost 3 bases and the J segment 8 bases; nucleotides outside the gene matches: 5. The CDR3 protein is CASSDDRGWEAFF. DNA for the CDR3: TGTGCCAGCAGTGACGACAGGGGATGGGAAGCTTTCTTT.

This chain links TRBV5-1 with TRBJ1-1; 8 bases fit TRBD1. Trimming removed 10 bases from V and 0 bases from J; junction bases left unmatched: 11. There are 15 residues in the CDR3. The germline gives CDR1 SGHRS, CDR2 YFSETQ. The CDR3 sequence is CAALRTGPLNTEAFF. The CDR3 DNA sequence: TGCGCCGCGCTGAGGACAGGGCCGTTGAACACTGAAGCTTTCTTT.

This clone has just one count. The chain couples TRBV2 to TRBJ1-2, with a weak D call TRBD1 (5 bases). Trimming stripped 4 bases from V and 0 bases from J, with 9 bases between. The V gene's germline CDR1 is SNHLY and CDR2 FYNNEI. The CDR3 spans 14 residues. The CDR3 sequence is CASSGRTSNYGYTF. CDR3 nucleotide sequence: TGTGCCAGCAGTGGCAGGACATCTAACTATGGCTACACCTTC.

The chain uses TRBV7-9 and TRBJ2-2; 12 bases are a match to TRBD2. Germline-derived CDR1 and CDR2 are SEHNR and FQNEAQ (reference sequence). This CDR3 region has 17 residues. The trim removed 6 bases at V and 2 bases at J, leaving 7 bases unmatched. The CDR3, as DNA: TGTGCCAGCAGTTCTACTAGCGGGGGGCCTAACACCGGGGAGCTGTTTTTT. Amino acid sequence: CASSSTSGGPNTGELFF.

The V gene is TRBV10-3, the J gene TRBJ1-1; D is perhaps TRBD1 (6 bases). V was pared by 7 bases and J by 3 bases, with 15 bases between. Germline-derived CDR1 and CDR2 are ENHRY and SYGVKD. The length of the CDR3 is 14 residues. For the CDR3, the DNA is TGTGCCATCACCAATACGGACAGCGACACTGAAGCTTTCTTT. Residues: CAITNTDSDTEAFF.

The chain has TRBV7-6 and TRBJ1-1; TRBD1 matches at 7 bases. The V segment lost 1 base and the J segment 0 bases; nucleotides outside the gene matches: 5. Germline V lookup: CDR1 SGHVS, CDR2 FNYEAQ. The CDR3 runs to 16 residues. The CDR3 here is CASSLEAGGMNTEAFF. The DNA for the CDR3 is TGTGCCAGCAGCTTAGAAGCAGGGGGGATGAACACTGAAGCTTTCTTT.